Shown below are 18 T cell receptor beta chains from a single sample sequenced in a study of tumor and adjacent non-tumor tissue in lung cancer. A modified ARM-PCR protocol with three rounds of nested PCR amplified TCRbeta. TCRdb reprocessed the multiplex PCR reads with MiXCR, giving one entry per CDR3 protein. Among about 110,000 distinct CDR3 sequences listed, roughly three fifths were seen once. This sample's RNA came from whole unsorted tissue. More than 3 cm separated this lung sample from the edge of the tumor. Source material: distant non-tumor lung tissue. The receptors originated from a man aged 55 to 70 with non-small cell lung cancer.

A single count supports this clonotype. Compared with germline, one end of the junction differs, possibly owing to a read error. The chain has TRBV11-2 and TRBJ1-2; 9 bases are a match to TRBD1. Germline assignment: CDR1 SGHAT and CDR2 FQNNGV. This CDR3 is built from 14 residues. The CDR3 DNA follows: TGTGCCAACAGCCACGGGACAGGGCCGCGTGGCTACACCTTC. It specifies CANSHGTGPRGYTF. Based on the CDR3 plus reference TRBV11-2 and TRBJ1-2, the full variable domain is EAGVAQSPRYKIIEKRQSVAFWCNPISGHATLYWYQQILGQGPKLLIQFQNNGVVDDSQLPKDRFSAERLKGVDSTLKIQPAKLEDSAVYLCANSHGTGPRGYTFGSGTRLTVV.

This clonotype was found many times. The chain recombines TRBV20-1 with TRBJ1-4; 7 bases map to TRBD1. Germline V gives CDR1 DFQATT, CDR2 SNEGSKA (reference sequence). The CDR3 length is 13 residues. V shed 5 bases and J 8 bases; nucleotides not matched to a gene: 8. CDR3: CSAPTGNGEKLFF. Written as DNA, the CDR3 is TGCAGTGCTCCGACAGGGAATGGGGAAAAACTGTTTTTT.

As concerns this clonotype: Being one base from a much bigger clone, this may be a read error. The chain couples TRBV11-2 to TRBJ2-4; 7 nucleotides align to TRBD2. V shed 4 bases, J shed 8 bases, and the junction held 17 bases outside the gene matches. Germline loops: CDR1 SGHAT, CDR2 FQNNGV. CDR3 length: 17 residues. CDR3: CASSSETSRRAFDIQYF. DNA of the CDR3: TGTGCCAGCAGCTCTGAGACTAGCAGGAGGGCTTTTGACATTCAGTACTTC. Filled out from reference TRBV11-2 and TRBJ2-4, the complete variable domain reads EAGVAQSPRYKIIEKRQSVAFWCNPISGHATLYWYQQILGQGPKLLIQFQNNGVVDDSQLPKDRFSAERLKGVDSTLKIQPAKLEDSAVYLCASSSETSRRAFDIQYFGAGTRLSVL.

This clonotype is a singleton in its sample. A junction end diverges from the germline sequence, so it may reflect a read error. The chain links TRBV29-1 to TRBJ2-3, with TRBD2 matching over 7 bases. The germline V gene has CDR1 SQVTM and CDR2 ANQGSEA. This CDR3 contains 14 residues. CDR3 nucleotide sequence: TGCTGCGGGGGAGGGGAATATGGCACAGATATGCAGTATTTT. It yields the protein CCGGGEYGTDMQYF.

About this clonotype itself: One end of the junction does not line up with germline, which may come from a read error. Written as DNA, the CDR3 is TGTGCCGGCAGCTTTGGGAACACTGAAGCTTTCTTT. This codes for CAGSFGNTEAFF. The chain employs TRBV7-9 and TRBJ1-1; no reliable D call. The CDR3 is 12 amino acids. Germline V lookup: CDR1 SEHNR, CDR2 FQNEAQ (reference sequence).

This clonotype has ten or more counts. The rearrangement joins TRBV5-6 to TRBJ2-1; D gene ambiguous. The CDR3 is 12 residues long. V was shortened by 2 bases and J by 8 bases, with 8 bases between the two germline ends. Looked up from germline, CDR1 is SGHDT and CDR2 is YYEEEE. This CDR3 reads CASSFFRDEQFF. In DNA form, the CDR3 reads TGTGCCAGCAGCTTCTTCCGGGATGAGCAGTTCTTC.

Worth noting for this clonotype: Relative to the germline gene, one junction end is altered; a read error may explain this. V is TRBV6-1 and J is TRBJ2-1, with D perhaps given as TRBD1 or TRBD2 (6 bases each). This CDR3 spans 13 amino acids. Germline CDR1 reads MNHNS; CDR2 reads SASEGT. The CDR3 DNA reads as TGTGCCAGCAATGTGCCGGGGGCGGGTGAGCACTTCTTC. Protein sequence: CASNVPGAGEHFF.

Of note for this clonotype: Germline is not matched at one junction end, which may reflect a read error. This chain links TRBV29-1 with TRBJ1-1; D not resolved. Germline V gene sequence: CDR1 SQVTM, CDR2 ANQGSEA. The CDR3 length is 15 residues. In DNA form, the CDR3 reads TGCAGCGTTGAGTCCGGGCCGGGAATGAACACTGCAGCTTTCTTT. Its translation is CSVESGPGMNTAAFF.

Only one count was recorded for this clonotype. A read error may explain this, as a much larger clone is one base away. The chain recombines TRBV6-6 with TRBJ2-7; D not resolved. V dropped 7 bases and J dropped 3 bases, with 4 bases sitting between them. The germline V gene has CDR1 MNHNY and CDR2 SVGAGI (reference sequence). This CDR3 comprises 10 residues. The CDR3 nucleotides are TGTGCCAGCACAAACTACGAGCAGTACTTC. Translating it yields CASTNYEQYF.

Of note for this clonotype: A junction boundary mismatches the germline segment, possibly from a read error. The chain links TRBV14 to TRBJ1-6, with TRBD1 identical over 7 bases. Per germline, CDR1 SGHDN and CDR2 FVKESK. CDR3 length: 14 residues. CDR3 loop: CARSWGQINSALHF. The CDR3 DNA follows: TGTGCCAGAAGCTGGGGACAGATTAATTCAGCCCTCCACTTT.

This clonotype was recorded many times. The chain links TRBV5-1 to TRBJ2-5; tentative D call: TRBD1 (6 bases). The CDR3 is made up of 14 amino acids. Germline values: CDR1 SGHRS, CDR2 YFSETQ. V was trimmed by 0 bases and J by 1 base, leaving 7 bases between them. CDR3 protein: CASSLGQVQETQYF. Here the CDR3 DNA reads TGCGCCAGCAGCTTGGGACAGGTCCAAGAGACCCAGTACTTC.

Turning to this clonotype: A junction end diverges from the germline sequence, so it may reflect a read error. The gene calls are TRBV7-9 and TRBJ2-5; D may correspond to TRBD1 or TRBD2 (5 bases each). Looked up from germline, CDR1 is SEHNR and CDR2 is FQNEAQ (reference sequence). CDR3 length: 12 amino acids. CDR3 sequence: CASSIALGTQYF. The CDR3, as DNA: TGTGCCAGCAGCATAGCGTTGGGGACCCAATACTTC.

This clonotype was detected only a few times. A much larger clonotype is one base distant, so this may be a read error. V gene TRBV5-1 combines with J gene TRBJ1-2; no clear D. The germline V and J ends were trimmed by 4 bases and 7 bases, with 17 bases remaining between them. This CDR3 has 14 amino acids. The germline CDR1 and CDR2 sequences are SGHRS and YFSETQ. The CDR3 sequence is CASSPYPAVSGYTF. The CDR3 nucleotides read TGCGCCAGCAGCCCTTACCCGGCAGTGTCTGGCTACACCTTC.

This clonotype was seen once. The chain combines TRBV5-1 with TRBJ2-5, with D perhaps TRBD2 (6 bases). CDR1 is SGHRS, CDR2 YFSETQ, per germline. This CDR3 spans 14 amino acids. The V end lost 0 bases, the J end lost 5 bases, and 11 bases lay between the germline ends. Written as DNA, the CDR3 is TGCGCCAGCAGCTTGGAACTAGCCTCCGAGACCCAGTACTTC. It translates to CASSLELASETQYF. Full variable domain (outside the CDR3, taken from reference TRBV5-1 and TRBJ2-5): KAGVTQTPRYLIKTRGQQVTLSCSPISGHRSVSWYQQTPGQGLQFLFEYFSETQRNKGNFPGRFSGRQFSNSRSEMNVSTLELGDSALYLCASSLELASETQYFGPGTRLLVL.

As concerns this clonotype: A much larger clone is a single base away; this may be a read error. This chain joins TRBV5-6 and TRBJ2-2; D might be TRBD1 or TRBD2, each matching 5 bases. With 0 bases removed from V and 1 base from J, the gap between germline ends came to 13 bases. The CDR3 contains 17 residues. CDR1 is SGHDT, CDR2 YYEEEE, per germline. CDR3 bases: TGTGCCAGCAGCTTGGGGGGGTCGACCCTGAACACCGGGGAGCTGTTTTTT. As protein: CASSLGGSTLNTGELFF.

The chain links TRBV28 to TRBJ1-5; maybe TRBD1 (5 bases). V shed 6 bases and J shed 2 bases, with 17 bases lying between them. This CDR3 is built from 16 residues. The germline CDR1 and CDR2 sequences are MDHEN and SYDVKM. This chain's CDR3 is CASRGEGSSGNQPQHF. The CDR3 DNA sequence: TGTGCCAGCAGGGGGGAGGGGTCGAGCGGCAATCAGCCCCAGCATTTT. Based on the CDR3 plus reference TRBV28 and TRBJ1-5, the full variable domain is DVKVTQSSRYLVKRTGEKVFLECVQDMDHENMFWYRQDPGLGLRLIYFSYDVKMKEKGDIPEGYSVSREKKERFSLILESASTNQTSMYLCASRGEGSSGNQPQHFGDGTRLSIL.

A note on this clonotype: A single base separates this from a much larger clone, so it may be a read error. The CDR3 sequence is CAARDGGEQYF. CDR3 nucleotides: TGTGCCGCCCGGGACGGGGGCGAGCAGTACTTC. The rearrangement joins TRBV6-6 to TRBJ2-7; D perhaps matches TRBD2 (6 bases). The CDR3 totals 11 residues. Germline assignment: CDR1 MNHNY and CDR2 SVGAGI (reference sequence). Trimming left V 11 bases short and J 6 bases short, with 14 bases between.

The chain links TRBV4-1 to TRBJ2-2, with no clear D. Germline assignment: CDR1 MGHRA and CDR2 YSYEKL. V was shortened by 2 bases and J by 2 bases, with 6 bases between the two germline ends. This CDR3 comprises 14 residues. The CDR3 nucleotides read TGCGCCAGCAGCCAAAACACAAACACCGGGGAGCTGTTTTTT. Translation gives CASSQNTNTGELFF.